By share of the sample, the clone carrying this T cell receptor beta chain is large. V shed 9 bases, J shed 4 bases, and the junction held 5 bases outside the gene matches. The CDR3 is 12 amino acids. Adaptor-ligated barcode primers were used to amplify TRBV12-4/TRBJ1-2 clonotypes. TCRdb re-called the multiplex PCR reads through MiXCR, storing one row per CDR3 protein. There are approximately 1,200 distinct CDR3 sequences in the sample; around a quarter occur only once, and about 6.1% lies in the top ten. The clonotype comes from a female donor with breast cancer. This chain uses TRBV12-3 or TRBV12-4 with TRBJ1-2, with 7 positions matching TRBD1. The sequencing input was naive CD4+ T cells sorted from blood. The subset was: naive CD4+ T cells, CD4+CD45RA+CD25-. Written as DNA, the CDR3 is TGTGCCAGTTGGGGACAGATCTATGGCTACACCTTC. Residues: CASWGQIYGYTF.